These 21 T cell receptor beta chains originate from one sample sequenced in a study of OX40 agonist ivuxolimab in advanced cancers. Assay: immunoSEQ multiplex PCR; the TCRdb copy retains only in-frame clones and omits some. This table has roughly 71,000 clones, more than 65% appearing once. This specimen was CD4+ or CD8+ T cells sorted from blood, taken in a trial of the OX40 agonist ivuxolimab. Source of these receptors: an adult with an advanced solid tumor such as melanoma, head and neck, liver or kidney cancer.

The chain has TRBV5-1 and TRBJ2-7, with 9 positions matching TRBD1. The trim removed 0 bases at V and 2 bases at J, leaving 3 bases unmatched. Looked up from germline, CDR1 is SGHRS and CDR2 is YFSETQ. This CDR3 contains 15 residues. Written as DNA, the CDR3 is TGCGCCAGCAGCTTGGGGGGACAGGGTGCCTACGAGCAGTACTTC. It yields the protein CASSLGGQGAYEQYF.

The chain links TRBV5-1 to TRBJ2-5; D unresolved. CDR3 length: 13 amino acids. Deletions cut 6 bases from V and 4 bases from J, with 13 bases between. CDR1 is SGHRS, CDR2 YFSETQ, per germline. The CDR3 DNA reads as TGCGCCAGCATCAGGACCCTGGGAGAGACCCAGTACTTC. It yields the protein CASIRTLGETQYF.

The chain links TRBV11-3 to TRBJ2-1; D is uncertain. The CDR3 has 15 amino acids. CDR1 and CDR2 from the germline V gene are SGHNT and YENEEA. Trimming removed 5 bases from V and 0 bases from J, with 11 bases in between. CDR3 in DNA: TGTGCCAGCAGCCCGAGGACCAGCTCCTACAATGAGCAGTTCTTC. Translation gives CASSPRTSSYNEQFF. Full variable domain (missing parts from reference TRBV11-3 and TRBJ2-1): EAGVVQSPRYKIIEKKQPVAFWCNPISGHNTLYWYLQNLGQGPELLIRYENEEAVDDSQLPKDRFSAERLKGVDSTLKIQPAELGDSAVYLCASSPRTSSYNEQFFGPGTRLTVL.

The chain is built from TRBV7-2 and TRBJ2-7, with a tentative D call TRBD1 (5 bases). The germline V gene encodes CDR1 SGHTA and CDR2 FQGNSA. V lost 0 bases, J lost 6 bases, and 12 bases lay in between. The CDR3 is made up of 14 amino acids. CDR3 bases: TGTGCCAGCAGCTTAGCAGGGGTTCAGGTCGAGCAGTACTTC. Encoded protein: CASSLAGVQVEQYF.

The V gene is TRBV7-9, the J gene TRBJ1-3; D is ambiguous. Germline V gives CDR1 SEHNR, CDR2 FQNEAQ (reference sequence). With 2 bases removed from V and 0 bases from J, the gap between germline ends came to 8 bases. CDR3 length: 15 residues. CDR3 amino acids: CASSLSAASGNTIYF. In DNA form, the CDR3 reads TGTGCCAGCAGCTTAAGCGCGGCCTCTGGAAACACCATATATTTT. The whole variable domain, filled in from reference TRBV7-9 and TRBJ1-3, reads DTGVSQNPRHKITKRGQNVTFRCDPISEHNRLYWYRQTLGQGPEFLTYFQNEAQLEKSRLLSDRFSAERPKGSFSTLEIQRTEQGDSAMYLCASSLSAASGNTIYFGEGSWLTVV.

This clone was detected only once. The chain combines TRBV14 with TRBJ2-3, with TRBD2 matching over 7 bases. The V gene's germline CDR1 is SGHDN and CDR2 FVKESK. Germline trimming cut 0 bases from V and 3 bases from J; bases unmatched to any gene: 12. This CDR3 is 18 amino acids long. In nucleotides, the CDR3 is TGTGCCAGCAGCCAAGATCCAGGAAGGACTAGAGGTACAGATACGCAGTATTTT. Protein sequence: CASSQDPGRTRGTDTQYF. The full variable domain, in which reference TRBV14 and TRBJ2-3 provide the parts outside the CDR3, is EAGVTQFPSHSVIEKGQTVTLRCDPISGHDNLYWYRRVMGKEIKFLLHFVKESKQDESGMPNNRFLAERTGGTYSTLKVQPAELEDSGVYFCASSQDPGRTRGTDTQYFGPGTRLTVL.

This sequence joins TRBV6-4 and TRBJ2-1; D remains unclear. The V gene's germline CDR1 is MRHNA and CDR2 SNTAGT. V shed 6 bases and J shed 5 bases, with 11 bases lying between them. The CDR3 covers 13 residues. The CDR3 nucleotides read TGTGCCAGCAGCTTGAATGGAAACAATGAGCAGTTCTTC. Amino acids: CASSLNGNNEQFF.

The chain has TRBV29-1 and TRBJ2-5; 8 bases line up with TRBD1. The length of the CDR3 is 14 residues. V lost 3 bases and J lost 5; bases outside the gene matches: 8. CDR1 is SQVTM and CDR2 is ANQGSEA in the germline V gene. In nucleotides, the CDR3 is TGCAGCGTTGATTTGGGTCAGGGGGCCGAGACCCAGTACTTC. Amino acid sequence: CSVDLGQGAETQYF.

The chain employs TRBV4-2 and TRBJ1-3; D is unresolved. With 0 bases removed from V and 4 bases from J, the gap between germline ends came to 10 bases. The CDR3 has 15 residues. Germline V lookup: CDR1 LGHNA, CDR2 YNFKEQ. The CDR3 DNA follows: TGTGCCAGCAGCCAAGAAGCGGAACCGGGAAACACCATATATTTT. It is translated as CASSQEAEPGNTIYF.

The chain recombines TRBV28 with TRBJ2-4; no reliable D call. The CDR3 sequence is 13 residues long. Trimming removed 5 bases from V and 5 bases from J, with 10 bases in between. CDR1 and CDR2 from the germline V gene are MDHEN and SYDVKM. The CDR3 sequence is CASSPQPQNIQYF. Here the CDR3 DNA reads TGTGCCAGCAGTCCCCAACCTCAAAACATTCAGTACTTC.

V and J are TRBV10-3 and TRBJ2-3; 7 bases line up with TRBD1. This CDR3 is 15 amino acids long. V was clipped by 4 bases and J by 5 bases; unmatched bases: 9. The germline V gene encodes CDR1 ENHRY and CDR2 SYGVKD. CDR3 sequence: CAISGSGTVGDTQYF. CDR3 DNA sequence: TGTGCCATCAGTGGCTCCGGGACAGTGGGAGATACGCAGTATTTT.

The chain joins TRBV7-2 to TRBJ1-5, with no clear D. Germline V CDR1 and CDR2: SGHTA, FQGNSA. V lost 2 bases and J lost 6, with 14 bases in between. CDR3 length equals 15 residues. The CDR3 sequence: CASSLSGLGGQPQHF. The CDR3 DNA sequence: TGTGCCAGCAGCTTATCGGGTCTCGGAGGTCAGCCCCAGCATTTT.

This chain uses TRBV5-8 with TRBJ2-1; 12 bases map to TRBD2. Germline CDR1 reads SGHTS; CDR2 reads YDEGEE. This CDR3 has 15 residues. The V gene end was trimmed by 0 bases and the J gene end by 8 bases; junction bases not matched to a gene: 3. CDR3 residues: CASSLGLAGVHEQFF. The CDR3 DNA follows: TGTGCCAGCAGCTTGGGACTAGCGGGAGTCCATGAGCAGTTCTTC.

This sequence joins TRBV7-3 and TRBJ2-3; D might be TRBD2 (5 bases). V lost 6 bases to trimming and J lost 1 base, with 14 bases between them. Germline V gene data show CDR1 as SGHTA and CDR2 as FQGTGA. The CDR3 runs to 15 residues. The DNA for the CDR3 is TGTGCCAGCAGACTGAGCGGTGGAGGCACAGATACGCAGTATTTT. As protein: CASRLSGGGTDTQYF.

This chain uses TRBV7-2 with TRBJ2-4, with TRBD2 identical over 8 bases. This CDR3 is built from 14 residues. The junction had 6 bases not matched to a gene; V was cut back by 5 bases and J by 6 bases. Per germline, CDR1 SGHTA and CDR2 FQGNSA. The chain's CDR3 is CASSPLTSVNIQYF. In nucleotides, the CDR3 is TGTGCCAGCAGCCCATTGACTAGCGTAAACATTCAGTACTTC.

This chain uses TRBV4-3 with TRBJ2-5, with D unresolved. The CDR3 runs 14 residues. V was pared by 0 bases and J by 3 bases, with 8 bases between. Germline CDR1 reads LGHNA; CDR2 reads YSLEER. The CDR3 protein is CASSQDPAEETQYF. The CDR3, as DNA: TGCGCCAGCAGCCAAGATCCTGCGGAAGAGACCCAGTACTTC.

The chain recombines TRBV11-2 with TRBJ2-1; no firm D call. Trimming took 4 bases from V and 10 from J, leaving 8 bases between them. The CDR3 covers 11 residues. Looked up from germline, CDR1 is SGHAT and CDR2 is FQNNGV. This chain's CDR3 is CASSSLGEQFF. CDR3 DNA sequence: TGTGCCAGCAGCTCGCTCGGGGAGCAGTTCTTC.

The gene calls are TRBV19 and TRBJ2-5; tentatively, D is TRBD1 (6 bases). V lost 6 bases and J lost 5, with 13 bases in between. The CDR3 sequence is 13 residues long. Germline values: CDR1 LNHDA, CDR2 SQIVND (reference sequence). The CDR3 loop is CASSLGTRETQYF. The CDR3 DNA reads TGTGCCAGTAGCCTGGGGACAAGGGAGACCCAGTACTTC. Drawing the rest from reference TRBV19 and TRBJ2-5, the complete variable domain is DGGITQSPKYLFRKEGQNVTLSCEQNLNHDAMYWYRQDPGQGLRLIYYSQIVNDFQKGDIAEGYSVSREKKESFPLTVTSAQKNPTAFYLCASSLGTRETQYFGPGTRLLVL.

The chain has TRBV5-1 and TRBJ2-5; D not resolved. The CDR3 totals 12 residues. The germline V gene encodes CDR1 SGHRS and CDR2 YFSETQ. V gave up 5 bases and J gave up 4 bases, with 9 bases separating them. CDR3 sequence (DNA): TGCGCCAGCAGGTCCGAGATAGAGACCCAGTACTTC. Translating it yields CASRSEIETQYF. Full variable domain (missing parts from reference TRBV5-1 and TRBJ2-5): KAGVTQTPRYLIKTRGQQVTLSCSPISGHRSVSWYQQTPGQGLQFLFEYFSETQRNKGNFPGRFSGRQFSNSRSEMNVSTLELGDSALYLCASRSEIETQYFGPGTRLLVL.

The genes are TRBV7-2 and TRBJ1-4, with 8 bases aligning to TRBD1. V dropped 5 bases and J dropped 5; count of bases not matched to a gene: 4. The CDR3 consists of 14 residues. Looked up from germline, CDR1 is SGHTA and CDR2 is FQGNSA. In DNA, the CDR3 is TGTGCCAGCAGCATACAGGGGGGGAATGAAAAACTGTTTTTT. Amino acid sequence: CASSIQGGNEKLFF.

The gene calls are TRBV19 and TRBJ2-3, with a weak D call TRBD1 (7 bases). This CDR3 has 17 amino acids. Trimming removed 4 bases at V and 5 bases at J, with 22 bases between. Germline values: CDR1 LNHDA, CDR2 SQIVND (reference sequence). This CDR3 reads CASSTLEGADFGDTQYF. The CDR3 DNA follows: TGTGCCAGTAGTACTTTGGAGGGGGCGGACTTTGGAGATACGCAGTATTTT.